These 13 T cell receptor beta chains came from one sample sequenced in a study of cytomegalovirus exposure and HLA in healthy donors. Produced via immunoSEQ multiplex PCR; TCRdb's table is partial and in-frame only. This sample has about 340,000 clones; roughly 85% occur once, and the top ten carry around 0.84%. The sample comprised PBMCs. The receptors stem from a woman between 18 and 29 years old in good health and CMV-seronegative.

V is TRBV9 and J is TRBJ2-1; 8 positions agree with TRBD2. V lost 3 bases and J lost 10; bases outside the gene matches: 9. This CDR3 contains 14 residues. Germline CDR1 and CDR2: SGDLS and YYNGEE. Here the CDR3 reads CASSAGLGSREQFF. CDR3 bases: TGTGCCAGCAGCGCGGGACTAGGATCGCGCGAGCAGTTCTTC.

The CDR3 protein is CASSDRGEGDYEQYF. The CDR3 DNA sequence: TGTGCCAGCAGTGACCGGGGGGAAGGCGACTACGAGCAGTACTTC. V usage is TRBV25-1 and J usage is TRBJ2-7; 7 positions match TRBD2. The V and J ends lost 3 bases and 3 bases, in that order; junction bases with no gene match: 8. The germline V gene encodes CDR1 MGHDK and CDR2 SYGVNS. The CDR3 runs 15 residues.

The chain joins TRBV2 to TRBJ2-7; tentative D call: TRBD1 (6 bases). The germline CDR1 and CDR2 sequences are SNHLY and FYNNEI. The V gene lost 7 bases and the J gene lost 2 bases, with 12 bases spanning the gap. The CDR3 spans 13 residues. DNA for the CDR3: TGTGCCAGCAATCCACAGGGTACCTACGAGCAGTACTTC. Amino acids: CASNPQGTYEQYF.

The chain couples TRBV19 to TRBJ2-7, with 7 bases lining up with TRBD2. CDR1 LNHDA and CDR2 SQIVND come from the germline V gene (reference sequence). The J segment lost 1 base and the V segment lost 7 bases, leaving 16 bases of the junction unmatched. The CDR3 runs to 17 residues. In DNA form, the CDR3 reads TGTGCCAGTATCTATAGGGCTAGCGGCTACCCATCCTACGAGCAGTACTTC. It specifies CASIYRASGYPSYEQYF.

This chain links TRBV5-4 with TRBJ1-1, with D maybe TRBD1 (6 bases). Trimming took off 3 bases at V and 10 bases at J, with 13 bases between the two ends. The CDR3 has 12 amino acids. The germline CDR1 and CDR2 sequences are SGHNT and YYREEE (reference sequence). This CDR3 is CASSYRDNRAFF. CDR3 sequence (DNA): TGTGCCAGCAGCTACCGGGACAATCGAGCTTTCTTT.

This chain uses TRBV11-2 with TRBJ1-4, with D tentatively TRBD1 (5 bases). Trimming removed 0 bases from V and 8 bases from J, with 13 bases in between. Germline V gives CDR1 SGHAT, CDR2 FQNNGV. This CDR3 comprises 15 residues. CDR3 region: CASSLDLRGGEKLFF. The DNA for the CDR3 is TGTGCCAGCAGCTTAGATCTAAGGGGAGGAGAAAAACTGTTTTTT.

V and J are TRBV6-5 and TRBJ1-1; 12 positions agree with TRBD1. The CDR3 has 15 residues. Germline values: CDR1 MNHEY, CDR2 SVGAGI. V gave up 8 bases and J gave up 4 bases; unmatched junction bases: 8. DNA for the CDR3: TGTGCCAGCCGGGGGACAGGGGGCGGCGGCACTGAAGCTTTCTTT. Amino acid sequence: CASRGTGGGGTEAFF.

A few counts support this clone. The J gene is TRBJ1-4, the V gene TRBV6-5; 7 bases agree with TRBD1. The V segment lost 6 bases and the J segment 7 bases; nucleotides outside the gene matches: 8. This CDR3 is 14 amino acids long. Germline V gives CDR1 MNHEY, CDR2 SVGAGI. CDR3 loop: CASSGGGYSEKLFF. As DNA, the CDR3 is TGTGCCAGCAGCGGAGGGGGCTACTCTGAAAAACTGTTTTTT.

The chain joins TRBV5-1 to TRBJ1-1; 7 bases line up with TRBD1. The germline V gene encodes CDR1 SGHRS and CDR2 YFSETQ. The CDR3 is 13 residues long. The ends lost 5 bases at V and 3 bases at J; junction bases unmatched: 4. The CDR3 protein is CASSWGTDTEAFF. The CDR3 nucleotides read TGCGCCAGCAGTTGGGGGACAGACACTGAAGCTTTCTTT.

The chain couples TRBV7-9 to TRBJ2-7, with D perhaps matching TRBD1 (6 bases). In germline, CDR1 is SEHNR, CDR2 FQNEAQ (reference sequence). The CDR3 totals 14 residues. Trimming removed 2 bases at V and 2 bases at J, with 10 bases between. In DNA form, the CDR3 reads TGTGCCAGCAGCTTAAGGACAGAAACCTACGAGCAGTACTTC. It translates to CASSLRTETYEQYF.

The CDR3 DNA reads TGTGCCAGCAGTGGGCGGACTAGCGGGAACGGTGAGCAGTTCTTC. This gives the protein CASSGRTSGNGEQFF. The V gene is TRBV7-3, the J gene TRBJ2-1, with 12 bases aligning to TRBD2. The trim removed 6 bases at V and 9 bases at J, leaving 9 bases unmatched. The CDR3 totals 15 residues. Germline V lookup: CDR1 SGHTA, CDR2 FQGTGA.

A few counts support this clone. V is TRBV25-1 and J is TRBJ1-2, with a weak D call TRBD1 (5 bases). V was cut by 6 bases and J by 5 bases, with 16 bases left in between. Per germline, CDR1 MGHDK and CDR2 SYGVNS. CDR3 length: 14 amino acids. This chain's CDR3 is CASRPSGLSYGYTF. CDR3 in DNA: TGTGCCAGCAGACCTTCGGGACTGAGTTATGGCTACACCTTC.

The rearrangement links TRBV27 to TRBJ1-1, with D tentatively TRBD1 (6 bases). This CDR3 has 14 amino acids. The V end was cut by 6 bases, the J end by 5 bases, with 16 bases between. Germline lookup yields CDR1 MNHEY and CDR2 SMNVEV (reference sequence). This chain's CDR3 is CASRIQGSRTEAFF. The CDR3 bases are TGTGCCAGCAGGATCCAGGGGTCTCGAACTGAAGCTTTCTTT.